This passage covers 13 T cell receptor beta chains from one sample sequenced in a study of blood T cell repertoires in COVID-19. The table came from immunoSEQ multiplex PCR; TCRdb's copy has only in-frame clones and leaves some out. Found here are roughly 350,000 clones, about nine tenths of them singletons; the top ten hold 6% to 8%. What was sequenced was peripheral blood. These receptors were taken from a woman between 65 and 79 years old with COVID-19, enrolled during active disease.

The chain joins TRBV7-8 to TRBJ1-1, with 10 bases matching TRBD1. The CDR3 length is 14 residues. V dropped 5 bases and J dropped 12; count of bases not matched to a gene: 12. Germline lookup yields CDR1 SGHVS and CDR2 FQNEAQ. CDR3 bases: TGTGCCAGCAGCCCTCCCGGGACAGGGGAAACGTCTTTCTTT. Its protein product is CASSPPGTGETSFF. The entire variable domain, with the rest obtained from reference TRBV7-8 and TRBJ1-1, is as follows: GAGVSQSPRYKVAKRGQDVALRCDPISGHVSLFWYQQALGQGPEFLTYFQNEAQLDKSGLPSDRFFAERPEGSVSTLKIQRTQQEDSAVYLCASSPPGTGETSFFGQGTRLTVV.

The gene calls are TRBV27 and TRBJ2-7, with 10 bases matching TRBD1. V lost 2 bases to trimming and J lost 2 bases; unmatched junction nucleotides: 6. The CDR3 is 16 amino acids. Germline loops: CDR1 MNHEY, CDR2 SMNVEV (reference sequence). The CDR3 reads CASSLHGQGVPYEQYF. The CDR3 bases are TGTGCCAGCAGTTTACATGGACAGGGGGTGCCCTACGAGCAGTACTTC.

J is TRBJ2-2 and V is TRBV12-3 or TRBV12-4; D possibly corresponds to TRBD1 (6 bases). V was shortened by 5 bases and J by 4 bases, with 8 bases between the two germline ends. This CDR3 has 13 residues. The DNA for the CDR3 is TGTGCCAGCAGTCCGACAGGCACCGGGGAGCTGTTTTTT. This sequence encodes CASSPTGTGELFF.

CDR3 coding DNA: TGTGCCAGCAGTCTCGGGACACTGAACACTGAAGCTTTCTTT. Protein sequence: CASSLGTLNTEAFF. The V and J genes are TRBV27 and TRBJ1-1; D is possibly TRBD1 (6 bases). Germline loops: CDR1 MNHEY, CDR2 SMNVEV (reference sequence). This CDR3 comprises 14 residues. Trimming left V 5 bases short and J 0 bases short, with 10 bases between.

This sequence joins TRBV7-2 and TRBJ1-1; 7 bases map to TRBD1. The CDR3 spans 15 residues. The V and J ends lost 6 bases and 4 bases, in that order; junction bases with no gene match: 11. Germline V CDR1 and CDR2: SGHTA, FQGNSA. CDR3 region: CASSSIPGQSTEAFF. The CDR3 DNA follows: TGTGCCAGCAGTTCTATTCCGGGACAGAGCACTGAAGCTTTCTTT.

This chain's CDR3 is CASRFGQGRSYGYTF. As DNA, the CDR3 is TGTGCCAGTAGGTTTGGACAAGGTCGATCATATGGCTACACCTTC. This chain links TRBV19 with TRBJ1-2; possible D gene TRBD1, 5 bases. The CDR3 loop spans 15 amino acids. V lost 6 bases to trimming and J lost 5 bases, with 19 bases between them. Germline V gene lookup returns CDR1 LNHDA and CDR2 SQIVND (reference sequence).

The gene calls are TRBV10-1 and TRBJ2-3, with 9 bases matching TRBD1. Germline CDR1 reads WNHNN; CDR2 reads SYGVQD (reference sequence). This CDR3 is built from 15 residues. V gave up 5 bases and J gave up 3 bases; unmatched junction bases: 6. The CDR3 DNA reads as TGCGCCAGCAGTTACAGGGGGCGGCAAACAGATACGCAGTATTTT. Translated, it gives CASSYRGRQTDTQYF.

This chain uses TRBV5-6 with TRBJ1-2; tentatively, D is TRBD1 (5 bases). The CDR3 spans 14 residues. Germline assignment: CDR1 SGHDT and CDR2 YYEEEE. V dropped 0 bases and J dropped 0 bases, with 6 bases sitting between them. CDR3 sequence: CASSLEGPNYGYTF. CDR3 coding DNA: TGTGCCAGCAGCTTGGAGGGGCCTAACTATGGCTACACCTTC.

The chain links TRBV5-1 to TRBJ1-2, with TRBD1 matching over 8 bases. The CDR3 is 15 amino acids. Germline V gene lookup returns CDR1 SGHRS and CDR2 YFSETQ. The junction had 8 bases not matched to a gene; V was cut back by 7 bases and J by 0 bases. The CDR3 bases are TGCGCCAGCCGGGCAGGGGGCCTAGCTAACTATGGCTACACCTTC. It codes for CASRAGGLANYGYTF.

J is TRBJ2-1 and V is TRBV7-9, with 10 bases fitting TRBD2. Germline CDR1 SEHNR, CDR2 FQNEAQ (reference sequence). CDR3 length: 15 amino acids. After removal of 5 bases from V and 5 bases from J, the junction contained 6 bases not matched to a gene. CDR3: CASSKRGGPDNEQFF. Here the CDR3 DNA reads TGTGCCAGCAGCAAGCGGGGGGGCCCGGACAATGAGCAGTTCTTC.

The chain is built from TRBV7-9 and TRBJ1-2; D may be TRBD1 (6 bases). The CDR3 length is 14 residues. The V end lost 11 bases, the J end lost 2 bases, and 18 bases lay between the germline ends. Germline V gene data show CDR1 as SEHNR and CDR2 as FQNEAQ (reference sequence). CDR3 sequence reads: CALLTLDSNYGYTF. In nucleotides, the CDR3 is TGTGCCCTTCTCACCTTGGACAGCAACTATGGCTACACCTTC.

V usage is TRBV2 and J usage is TRBJ1-2, with TRBD1 matching over 8 bases. CDR3 length equals 13 residues. Germline CDR1 SNHLY, CDR2 FYNNEI. J gave up 10 bases and V 6 bases, and 10 bases lay outside the gene matches. CDR3 residues: CASRTGQVGPYTF. The CDR3 nucleotides read TGTGCCAGCAGAACGGGACAGGTGGGGCCCTACACCTTC. The full variable domain, completed using reference TRBV2 and TRBJ1-2, is EPEVTQTPSHQVTQMGQEVILRCVPISNHLYFYWYRQILGQKVEFLVSFYNNEISEKSEIFDDQFSVERPDGSNFTLKIRSTKLEDSAMYFCASRTGQVGPYTFGSGTRLTVV.

This chain connects TRBV15 to TRBJ2-7; maybe TRBD2 (6 bases). Trimming removed 4 bases from V and 1 base from J, with 11 bases in between. Germline V gene data show CDR1 as LNHNV and CDR2 as YYDKDF (reference sequence). The CDR3 is made up of 14 amino acids. This chain's CDR3 is CATSTSRESYEQYF. CDR3 nucleotide sequence: TGTGCCACCAGCACAAGCCGGGAGTCCTACGAGCAGTACTTC.